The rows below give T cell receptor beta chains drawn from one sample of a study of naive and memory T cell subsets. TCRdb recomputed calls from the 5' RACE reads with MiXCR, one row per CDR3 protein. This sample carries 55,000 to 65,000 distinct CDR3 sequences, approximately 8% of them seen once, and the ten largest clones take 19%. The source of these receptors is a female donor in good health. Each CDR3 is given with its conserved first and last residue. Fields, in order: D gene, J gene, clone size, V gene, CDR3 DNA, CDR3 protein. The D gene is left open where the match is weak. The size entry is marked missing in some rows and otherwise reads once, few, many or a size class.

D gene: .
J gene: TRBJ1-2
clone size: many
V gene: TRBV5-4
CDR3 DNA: TGTGCCAGCAGCAGAACAGGGTCAGGTGGCTACACCTTC
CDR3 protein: CASSRTGSGGYTF

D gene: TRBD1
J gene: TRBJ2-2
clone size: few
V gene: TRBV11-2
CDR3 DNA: TGTGCCAGCAGCTTAACCGGACAGGCGTACACCGGGGAGCTGTTTTTT
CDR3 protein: CASSLTGQAYTGELFF

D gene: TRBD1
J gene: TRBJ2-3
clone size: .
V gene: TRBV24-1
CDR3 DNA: TGTGCCACCAGTGATCGTGCCGGGACAGGGGGCCCAGAACGCCAACATACGCAGTATTTT
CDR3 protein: CATSDRAGTGGPERQHTQYF

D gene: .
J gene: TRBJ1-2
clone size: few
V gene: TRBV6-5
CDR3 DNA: TGTGCCAGCAGTCCCCGACAGGCCAGTAACTATGGCTACACCTTC
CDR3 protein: CASSPRQASNYGYTF

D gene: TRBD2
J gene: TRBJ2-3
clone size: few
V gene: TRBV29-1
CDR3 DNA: TGCAGCGTTCCCGGGACTAGCGGTAGCACAGATACGCAGTATTTT
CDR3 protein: CSVPGTSGSTDTQYF

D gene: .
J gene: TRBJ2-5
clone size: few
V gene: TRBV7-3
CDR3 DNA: TGTGCCAGCAGCTTAAGGAAGGGCAGACAAGAGACCCAGTACTTC
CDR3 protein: CASSLRKGRQETQYF

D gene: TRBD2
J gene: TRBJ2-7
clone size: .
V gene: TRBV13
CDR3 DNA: TGTGCCAGCAGCCCCGGGACTAGCGAGAGCTCCTACGAGCAGTACTTC
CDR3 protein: CASSPGTSESSYEQYF

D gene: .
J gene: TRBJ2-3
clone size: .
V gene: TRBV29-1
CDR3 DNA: TGCAGCGTTGAAGCTTCTAGCACAGATACGCAGTATTTT
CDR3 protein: CSVEASSTDTQYF

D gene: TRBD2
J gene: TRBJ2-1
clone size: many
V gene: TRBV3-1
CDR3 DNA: TGTGCCAGCAGCCGAGTCGGGAGGGTGGGACACAATGAGCAGTTCTTC
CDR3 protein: CASSRVGRVGHNEQFF

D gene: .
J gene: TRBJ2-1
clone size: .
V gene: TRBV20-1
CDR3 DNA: TGCAGTTTCGCGGGGCAGAGCTCCTACAATGAGCAGTTCTTC
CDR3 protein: CSFAGQSSYNEQFF

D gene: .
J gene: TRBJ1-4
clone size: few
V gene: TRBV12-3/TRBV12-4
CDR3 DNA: TGTGCCAGCAGTTTGTGGACCTCGGGGGCAAATGAAAAACTGTTTTTT
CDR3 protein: CASSLWTSGANEKLFF

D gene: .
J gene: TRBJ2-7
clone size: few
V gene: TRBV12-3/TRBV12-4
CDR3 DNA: TGTGCCAGCAGCCGGCGGCCGCCCTACGAGCAGTACTTC
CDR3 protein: CASSRRPPYEQYF

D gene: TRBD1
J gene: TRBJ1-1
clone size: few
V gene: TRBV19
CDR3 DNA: TGTGCCAGTAGTTGGACAGGTCCCACTGAAGCTTTCTTT
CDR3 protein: CASSWTGPTEAFF

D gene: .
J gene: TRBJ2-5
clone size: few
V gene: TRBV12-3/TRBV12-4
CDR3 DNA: TGTGCCAGCAGTAAAGGGCTAGGGGCAAGAGAGACCCAGTACTTC
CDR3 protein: CASSKGLGARETQYF

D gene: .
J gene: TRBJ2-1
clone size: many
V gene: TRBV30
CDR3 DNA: TGTGCCTGGAGTGAAGTGAACAATGAGCAGTTCTTC
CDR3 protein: CAWSEVNNEQFF